This T cell receptor (beta chain) was captured by sequencing in a study of blood T cell repertoires in COVID-19. Study-level information: Collection of acute and convalescent COVID-19 samples took place in the United States, Italy and Spain.

In the authors' workflow: Reference gene primers were amplified, and this amplification served to estimate nucleated cell counts. The repertoire was sequenced with immunoSEQ multiplex PCR; TCRdb's copy has only in-frame clones and lacks some. Clone size and the V and J calls come from that table; the DNA yielded D and trimming. The profile shows around 300,000 clones, about nine tenths of them singletons. The germline V gene has CDR1 KGHSH and CDR2 LQKENI. V dropped 5 bases and J dropped 8; count of bases not matched to a gene: 5. CDR3 length: 14 residues. This clone was seen only once. Sequencing was done on a sample of PBMCs or T cells enriched from blood (not recorded which). This TCR came from a woman aged 40-49 years who had recovered from COVID-19. The chain employs TRBV18 and TRBJ1-4, with 10 positions matching TRBD1. The CDR3 loop reads CASSARQGAEKLFF. The CDR3 region has the DNA TGTGCCAGCTCAGCCCGACAGGGGGCGGAAAAACTGTTTTTT. The variable domain in full, with the rest retrieved from reference TRBV18 and TRBJ1-4, is NAGVMQNPRHLVRRRGQEARLRCSPMKGHSHVYWYRQLPEEGLKFMVYLQKENIIDESGMPKERFSAEFPKEGPSILRIQQVVRGDSAAYFCASSARQGAEKLFFGSGTQLSVL.